A selection of T cell receptor beta chains follows, all from one sample in a study of shared clonotypes between healthy human individuals. Assay: immunoSEQ multiplex PCR; the TCRdb copy retains only in-frame clones and omits some. The sample contains roughly 320,000 clones, around 90% of which appear only once. The sequenced sample consisted of memory CD8+ T cells sorted from blood. The receptors derive from a man between 18 and 35 years old in good health. CDR3s include the opening cysteine and the closing phenylalanine or tryptophan. The order of the fields is clone size, D gene, J gene, V gene, CDR3 DNA, CDR3 protein. The D gene is left open where the match is weak. The size field is filled for only some rows; it gives once, few, many or a size class.

>NA|NA|TRBJ2-3|TRBV18
TGTGCCAGCTCACCACGGGCGGCGACCGGGGCAGATACGCAGTATTTT
CASSPRAATGADTQYF
>NA|NA|TRBJ1-4|TRBV28
TGTGCCAGCAGTTTAAGGGTAACTAATGAAAAACTGTTTTTT
CASSLRVTNEKLFF
>once|NA|TRBJ1-4|TRBV19
TGTGCCAGTAGTATCGGGCAGTCAGGACTGTTTTTT
CASSIGQSGLFF
>NA|TRBD2|TRBJ2-7|TRBV5-4
TGTGCCAGCAGCTTGACTAGCGGGAGCCCCTACGAGCAGTACTTC
CASSLTSGSPYEQYF
>once|NA|TRBJ1-3|TRBV29-1
TGCAGCGTCAGGGTAACTGGAAACACCATATATTTT
CSVRVTGNTIYF
>once|NA|TRBJ2-7|TRBV5-6
TGTGCCAGCAGCTTGGGTCCAGGGCTCGAGCAGTACTTC
CASSLGPGLEQYF
>NA|NA|TRBJ1-4|TRBV7-6
TGTGCCAGCAGCTCCCTGACGGGGACTAATGAAAAACTGTTTTTT
CASSSLTGTNEKLFF
>NA|NA|TRBJ1-2|TRBV13
TGTGCCAGCAGCATGGACGGATATGGCTACACCTTC
CASSMDGYGYTF
>NA|NA|TRBJ1-1|TRBV30
TGTGCCTGGAGTGTCTCGGCAGGCGGAGGAGCTTTCTTT
CAWSVSAGGGAFF
>few|NA|TRBJ1-2|TRBV9
TGTGCCAGCAGCGTAGGGCAGATTAACTATGGCTACACCTTC
CASSVGQINYGYTF
>few|NA|TRBJ2-7|TRBV4-3
TGCGCCAGCAGCCAGGGCGAGTGGGGGCCTGTCGAGCAGTACTTC
CASSQGEWGPVEQYF
>NA|NA|TRBJ1-5|TRBV2
TGTGCCAGCAGTGAAAGGGTGGGGCCGAGCAATCAGCCCCAGCATTTT
CASSERVGPSNQPQHF
>NA|NA|TRBJ1-4|TRBV5-6
TGTGCCAGCAGCGGGGGACGGCTTGCAACTAATGAAAAACTGTTTTTT
CASSGGRLATNEKLFF